The 32 T cell receptor beta chains in this list originate from one sample, sequenced in a study of neurological immune-mediated disorders. Documented time point: longitudinal time-point 3. Each CDR3 protein gets one entry after TCRdb re-called the 5' RACE reads with MiXCR. The profile covers fewer than 50,000 distinct CDR3 sequences, with roughly 13% appearing a single time and roughly 10% taken by the ten largest. Sequenced sample: PBMCs. These TCRs come from a male donor with HTLV-1-associated myelopathy (HAM/TSP).

This clonotype was observed at least ten times. This chain uses TRBV20-1 with TRBJ2-1; 11 bases fit TRBD2. Germline CDR1 DFQATT, CDR2 SNEGSKA (reference sequence). The CDR3 contains 17 residues. V gave up 6 bases and J gave up 0 bases; unmatched junction bases: 10. The CDR3 nucleotides are TGCAGTGCCCCGAGCGCTAGCGGGGGGAGCTCCTACAATGAGCAGTTCTTC. Translating gives CSAPSASGGSSYNEQFF.

Only a few counts were recorded for this clonotype. This chain links TRBV28 with TRBJ1-5; 8 bases match TRBD1. Trimming at V came to 1 base and at J to 2 bases, leaving 4 bases not matched to a gene. The CDR3 loop spans 16 amino acids. CDR1 and CDR2 from the germline V gene are MDHEN and SYDVKM. CDR3 DNA sequence: TGTGCCAGCAGTTTATCGACAGGGGTGGGCAATCAGCCCCAGCATTTT. It encodes CASSLSTGVGNQPQHF.

In its sample, this clonotype was seen many times. The chain recombines TRBV4-3 with TRBJ2-7; possible D gene TRBD1, 7 bases. Looked up from germline, CDR1 is LGHNA and CDR2 is YSLEER. The V end was cut by 0 bases, the J end by 2 bases, with 17 bases between. The CDR3 totals 17 residues. This chain's CDR3 is CASSQDLLSRGAYEQYF. CDR3 DNA sequence: TGCGCCAGCAGCCAAGATCTTTTAAGCAGGGGGGCCTACGAGCAGTACTTC.

At least ten counts were recorded for this clonotype. The chain couples TRBV5-1 to TRBJ1-1; D is ambiguous. Germline V gene sequence: CDR1 SGHRS, CDR2 YFSETQ. Trimming took 1 base from V and 1 from J, leaving 8 bases between them. The length of the CDR3 is 14 residues. The CDR3 DNA sequence: TGCGCCAGCAGCTTGAGTGCACCGAACACTGAAGCTTTCTTT. Its translation: CASSLSAPNTEAFF.

This clonotype has at least ten counts. This chain links TRBV20-1 with TRBJ1-2; D not certain. V lost 0 bases to trimming and J lost 4 bases, with 3 bases between them. CDR3 length: 11 amino acids. Per germline, CDR1 DFQATT and CDR2 SNEGSKA (reference sequence). The DNA of the CDR3 is TGCAGTGCTAGAGAATCCTATGGCTACACCTTC. This gives the protein CSARESYGYTF.

The table lists this clonotype with many counts. J is TRBJ1-2 and V is TRBV6-5, with 7 bases identical to TRBD1. Trimming took 2 bases from V and 8 from J; bases not matched to a gene: 17. Germline V lookup: CDR1 MNHEY, CDR2 SVGAGI. This CDR3 is 17 amino acids long. The CDR3 DNA follows: TGTGCCAGCAGTTACACGGCAGGGGGTAACCAGCCCGGAGGCTACACCTTC. This translates into CASSYTAGGNQPGGYTF.

This clonotype was observed many times. The chain is built from TRBV11-1 and TRBJ2-2; TRBD1 aligns across 7 bases. Germline-derived CDR1 and CDR2 are SGHAT and FQDESV (reference sequence). V dropped 5 bases and J dropped 5; count of bases not matched to a gene: 5. The CDR3 totals 14 residues. The CDR3 region has the DNA TGTGCCAGCAGCACGACAGGGTTTACCGGGGAGCTGTTTTTT. This sequence encodes CASSTTGFTGELFF.

This clonotype was seen many times. CDR3 region: CASSFLSSYNEQFF. The CDR3 bases are TGTGCCAGCAGCTTTCTGAGCTCCTACAATGAGCAGTTCTTC. This chain uses TRBV11-3 with TRBJ2-1; D unclear. V gave up 3 bases and J gave up 0 bases, with 6 bases separating them. CDR1 and CDR2 (germline): SGHNT, YENEEA. The length of the CDR3 is 14 residues.

CDR3 sequence: CASSLDSQPQHF. CDR3 bases: TGTGCCAGCAGCTTGGACTCGCAGCCCCAGCATTTT. The V gene is TRBV5-4, the J gene TRBJ1-5; D remains ambiguous. The germline V gene encodes CDR1 SGHNT and CDR2 YYREEE (reference sequence). The CDR3 is 12 amino acids. The V gene lost 0 bases and the J gene lost 7 bases, with 5 bases spanning the gap.

This clonotype was observed many times. The chain recombines TRBV27 with TRBJ1-6, with D unclear. Germline V gene sequence: CDR1 MNHEY, CDR2 SMNVEV (reference sequence). The CDR3 extends over 14 amino acids. The ends were cut back, 0 bases at V and 7 bases at J, with 7 bases in the middle. The CDR3 DNA is TGTGCCAGCAGTTTATCGGGGAGAAATTCACCCCTCCACTTT. The encoded protein is CASSLSGRNSPLHF.

This chain uses TRBV28 with TRBJ2-7; D tentatively fits TRBD1 or TRBD2 (7 bases each). CDR3 length: 16 residues. Per the germline V gene, CDR1 is MDHEN and CDR2 is SYDVKM. V lost 6 bases, J lost 4 bases, and 22 bases lay in between. The CDR3 loop reads CASSGGRRGRVYEQYF. The CDR3 DNA reads TGTGCCAGCAGCGGGGGGAGGAGGGGGCGCGTGTACGAGCAGTACTTC.

This clonotype was picked up many times. This chain uses TRBV15 with TRBJ2-5; the D gene is possibly TRBD2 (6 bases). Germline V gives CDR1 LNHNV, CDR2 YYDKDF (reference sequence). Trimming took off 0 bases at V and 0 bases at J, with 8 bases between the two ends. The CDR3 extends over 15 amino acids. This chain's CDR3 is CATSREGGDQETQYF. The CDR3 DNA sequence: TGTGCCACCAGCAGAGAGGGGGGAGACCAAGAGACCCAGTACTTC.

This clonotype has ten or more counts. The V call is TRBV21-1, the J call TRBJ1-2. TRBV21-1 is recorded as a pseudogene. CDR3 length equals 10 residues. CDR3 sequence reads: CAPVHLGYTF. The CDR3 nucleotides read TGTGCCCCCGTTCATCTTGGCTACACCTTC.

With respect to this clonotype: A much bigger clone sits one base away, suggesting this may be a read error. The chain carries TRBV11-3 and TRBJ1-2; 7 nucleotides agree with TRBD1. The CDR3 contains 12 residues. Germline CDR1 reads SGHNT; CDR2 reads YENEEA. The CDR3 coding sequence is TGTGCCAGAAGCTTAGGACAGGATGGCTACACCTTC. This encodes CARSLGQDGYTF.

Ten or more counts support this clonotype. The chain joins TRBV9 to TRBJ2-7, with TRBD2 matching over 8 bases. The CDR3 extends over 13 amino acids. The germline CDR1 and CDR2 sequences are SGDLS and YYNGEE. V lost 4 bases, J lost 3 bases, and 3 bases stayed unmatched. The CDR3 sequence: CASSSGLGYEQYF. The DNA for the CDR3 is TGTGCCAGCAGCTCGGGACTAGGCTACGAGCAGTACTTC.

This clonotype appeared many times. One junction end does not reproduce the germline sequence, and a read error may be involved. The V gene is TRBV3-1, the J gene TRBJ2-5, with D possibly matching TRBD2 (5 bases). The germline CDR1 and CDR2 sequences are LGHDT and YNNKEL (reference sequence). CDR3 length: 14 amino acids. The chain's CDR3 is CASSEESLGETQYF. In DNA form, the CDR3 reads TGTGCCAGCAGCGAAGAGTCACTAGGGGAGACCCAGTACTTC.

This clonotype was detected many times. The V gene is TRBV9, the J gene TRBJ1-1; D is ambiguous. The CDR3 contains 14 residues. Germline CDR1 reads SGDLS; CDR2 reads YYNGEE. V was trimmed by 2 bases and J by 6 bases, leaving 14 bases between them. The CDR3 reads CASSVITSGAEAFF. In DNA form, the CDR3 reads TGTGCCAGCAGCGTCATTACGAGTGGGGCTGAAGCTTTCTTT.

This clonotype showed up many times. The chain links TRBV5-1 to TRBJ2-1, with 9 bases aligning to TRBD2. The V gene end was trimmed by 0 bases and the J gene end by 7 bases; junction bases not matched to a gene: 8. Germline CDR1 is SGHRS and CDR2 is YFSETQ. This CDR3 is 16 amino acids long. The CDR3 reads CASSLAVATSGNEQFF. CDR3 nucleotides: TGCGCCAGCAGCTTGGCCGTGGCCACTAGCGGGAATGAGCAGTTCTTC.

The table lists this clonotype with many counts. The rearrangement uses TRBV5-1 and TRBJ2-7; tentative D call: TRBD1 (5 bases). CDR3 length: 14 residues. V was shortened by 3 bases and J by 1 base, with 11 bases between the two germline ends. The germline V gene has CDR1 SGHRS and CDR2 YFSETQ. CDR3 sequence (DNA): TGCGCCAGCAGCTCGACGACAGTTTCCTACGAGCAGTACTTC. Its translation is CASSSTTVSYEQYF.

In its sample, this clonotype was seen many times. This sequence joins TRBV6-5 and TRBJ1-2; D is perhaps TRBD1 (5 bases). CDR3 length equals 14 residues. Trimming took 2 bases from V and 7 from J, leaving 14 bases between them. Germline V gene lookup returns CDR1 MNHEY and CDR2 SVGAGI. CDR3 nucleotides: TGTGCCAGCAGTTACGGAGCGGGGACTGGTGGCTACACCTTC. Encoded protein: CASSYGAGTGGYTF.

This clonotype was observed many times. The chain links TRBV5-1 to TRBJ1-2; D is unresolved. V lost 0 bases and J lost 3, with 6 bases in between. This CDR3 has 13 residues. Per the germline V gene, CDR1 is SGHRS and CDR2 is YFSETQ. The CDR3 DNA sequence: TGCGCCAGCAGCTTGGGGATTGACTATGGCTACACCTTC. Encoded protein: CASSLGIDYGYTF.

This clonotype was observed many times. The J gene is TRBJ2-7, the V gene TRBV20-1; the match to TRBD2 covers 7 bases. CDR1 is DFQATT, CDR2 SNEGSKA, per germline (reference sequence). This CDR3 comprises 13 residues. The V gene end was trimmed by 5 bases and the J gene end by 3 bases; junction bases not matched to a gene: 7. CDR3: CSAGGLEDYEQYF. CDR3 DNA: TGCAGTGCTGGCGGACTAGAGGACTACGAGCAGTACTTC.

This clonotype has ten or more counts. The chain employs TRBV7-9 and TRBJ1-2, with 12 bases identical to TRBD1. CDR3 length: 17 residues. Germline CDR1 SEHNR, CDR2 FQNEAQ (reference sequence). V lost 7 bases to trimming and J lost 6 bases; unmatched junction nucleotides: 15. In DNA, the CDR3 is TGTGCCAGCATCCAACTTGGGGGGACAGGGGGCCGAGATGGCTACACCTTC. Its translation is CASIQLGGTGGRDGYTF.

This clonotype has a count of ten or more. The chain links TRBV20-1 to TRBJ1-2; 9 bases are shared with TRBD1. J was trimmed by 8 bases and V by 5 bases; bases with no gene match: 12. Germline values: CDR1 DFQATT, CDR2 SNEGSKA (reference sequence). This CDR3 has 14 residues. DNA of the CDR3: TGCAGTGCTGCAAACCACCGGGACAGGGTAGGCTACACCTTC. It translates to CSAANHRDRVGYTF.

This clonotype has at least ten counts. The V call is TRBV10-3, the J call TRBJ2-3, with 9 bases identical to TRBD1. Trimming removed 5 bases from V and 6 bases from J; junction bases left unmatched: 12. This CDR3 has 16 residues. Germline V gives CDR1 ENHRY, CDR2 SYGVKD. The CDR3 reads CAISYRDRALGDTQYF. CDR3 nucleotides: TGTGCCATCAGTTATAGGGACAGGGCCCTAGGGGATACGCAGTATTTT.

Note on this clonotype: A much more abundant neighbour one base away suggests this may be a read error. The rearrangement uses TRBV20-1 and TRBJ2-7; possibly TRBD2 for D (7 bases). V was cut by 6 bases and J by 0 bases, with 15 bases left in between. The CDR3 extends over 14 amino acids. Germline CDR1 and CDR2: DFQATT and SNEGSKA (reference sequence). The CDR3 region has the DNA TGCAGTGCCCATGAGGGGGGGAGCTCCTACGAGCAGTACTTC. Translating gives CSAHEGGSSYEQYF.

At least ten counts were recorded for this clonotype. The chain joins TRBV7-2 to TRBJ2-7; D ambiguous. Between the trimmed V and J ends, which lost 4 bases and 3 bases, there was a span of 16 bases. The length of the CDR3 is 15 residues. The germline V gene has CDR1 SGHTA and CDR2 FQGNSA. Here the CDR3 DNA reads TGTGCCAGCAGCTCCGGGCCAGGTTGGTACTACGAGCAGTACTTC. Translating it yields CASSSGPGWYYEQYF. Full variable domain (outside the CDR3, taken from reference TRBV7-2 and TRBJ2-7): GAGVSQSPSNKVTEKGKDVELRCDPISGHTALYWYRQSLGQGLEFLIYFQGNSAPDKSGLPSDRFSAERTGGSVSTLTIQRTQQEDSAVYLCASSSGPGWYYEQYFGPGTRLTVT.

This clonotype was recorded at least ten times. In DNA form, the CDR3 reads TGTGCCAGCTCGGCTAGCCTTCACAATGAGCAGTTCTTC. It is translated as CASSASLHNEQFF. This sequence joins TRBV27 and TRBJ2-1; D may be TRBD2 (5 bases). The germline CDR1 and CDR2 sequences are MNHEY and SMNVEV (reference sequence). V lost 8 bases and J 5 bases, leaving 13 bases between the germline ends. This CDR3 comprises 13 residues.

The chain is built from TRBV10-3 and TRBJ1-5; 7 positions match TRBD1. This CDR3 region has 12 residues. Losses at the gene ends were 6 bases for V and 4 bases for J; bases not matched to a gene: 0. Germline CDR1 and CDR2: ENHRY and SYGVKD. CDR3 DNA: TGTGCCATCAGGGGACAGAATCAGCCCCAGCATTTT. Its protein product is CAIRGQNQPQHF.

This chain connects TRBV6-5 to TRBJ2-7; TRBD2 is a possible D gene (6 bases). The germline gives CDR1 MNHEY, CDR2 SVGAGI. This CDR3 has 13 residues. Trimming pared 4 bases from V and 5 bases from J, leaving 12 bases between. CDR3 nucleotide sequence: TGTGCCAGCAGTTTCGGGCGGGGCAACGAGCAGTACTTC. Translated, it gives CASSFGRGNEQYF.

This clonotype was found many times. The chain uses TRBV10-2 and TRBJ2-3, with 9 bases that match TRBD2. Unmatched junction bases numbered 7, after V lost 4 bases and J lost 2 bases. Germline-derived CDR1 and CDR2 are WSHSY and SAAADI. The CDR3 contains 16 residues. In DNA form, the CDR3 reads TGCGCCAGCAGTGGGATTGCGGGGGGGGTCACAGATACGCAGTATTTT. Protein sequence: CASSGIAGGVTDTQYF.

This clonotype was observed at least ten times. The CDR3 is CASSSRQADLGAFF. In nucleotides, the CDR3 is TGTGCCAGCTCATCGAGACAGGCGGACCTGGGGGCTTTCTTT. V gene TRBV18 combines with J gene TRBJ1-1; TRBD1 is a possible D gene (6 bases). The CDR3 totals 14 residues. V lost 5 bases and J lost 11, with 21 bases in between. Per germline, CDR1 KGHSH and CDR2 LQKENI.